This TCR beta chain was recovered during a study of T cell responses to AZD1222 COVID-19 vaccine (TCRdb year 2021). In the study overall: AZD1222 recipients given second doses at about 4 weeks or at about 12 weeks were pooled, since spike-specific TCR depth and breadth were not found to differ between the two schedules. A total of more than 230 trial participants underwent TCR sequencing, of whom 207 received two doses of AZD1222 and 26 received two doses of the MenACWY control vaccine. Trial participants were enrolled into age subgroups of 18-55, 56-69 and 70-plus years, which contained roughly 140, 27 and 60 TCR-sequenced participants, respectively.

Taken from the germline V gene, the CDR1 and CDR2 loops are SGHRS and YFSETQ. The CDR3 has 15 amino acids, counting the end cysteine and phenylalanine. The only DNA kept is the CDR3, 45 bases in frame from the first base. V loses 0 bases of germline sequence and J loses 2 bases, and the interval between the two ends is 11 bases. The time point tag for this specimen amounts to: baseline before first vaccination. Vaccinee samples came from UK trials COV001 and COV002, including a single-blind randomized controlled phase 2/3 trial of AZD1222 (ChAdOx1 nCoV-19) in healthy adults. Trial participant PBMC samples were collected at day 0 and day 28 after the second dose for TCRbeta chain sequencing. The CDR3 regions of human TCRbeta chains were analyzed by immunosequencing. Concerning the study's data processing: TCRs in the repertoires were matched against a reference library of SARS-CoV-2-specific TCRs that had been generated with the MIRA antigen-specificity platform. Breadth was defined as the fraction of unique TCRs that were SARS-CoV-2-associated, and depth was defined as the fraction of total T cells that were SARS-CoV-2-associated. Each spike-specific TCR was assigned to its reactive spike region and to a CD4 or CD8 class using the MIRA data. Log10-transformed breadth and depth values were compared by one-way ANOVA with Sidak's multiple comparisons tests. Entries here come from immuneACCESS through TCRdb and include only in-frame sequences with V and J called. Some clones fail to appear in such tables; in the studies checked, an unresolved V gene covers under half of the shortfall, and the cause of the remainder is unknown. Clonal size and the V and J genes are those of that table, whereas D and trimming came from the DNA. The sample includes 100,000 to 150,000 clones, with around 84% observed a single time. Clones ranked in the top ten supply under 25% of the sample.

In this sample, this clone turned up once. The antigen it binds to is not known. Base qualities are not provided; no much larger clone lies one nucleotide away. Broad study findings and their caveats: Because no day 14 peak-response samples were available, repertoires were characterized only after the peak T cell response. A significant rise in spike-specific TCR breadth and depth was observed after two AZD1222 doses relative to day 0 and relative to MenACWY recipients. Epitopes outside the regions mutated in the B.1.351 and B.1.1.7 variants were reportedly recognized by nearly half of the unique spike-specific TCRs. CD4 TCRs associated with the vaccine covered the entire spike protein, and the dominant responses were in regions 160-218 and 743-854. Most participants were white British and females outnumbered males, and the authors suggested that clonal diversity may have been underestimated. Only six AZD1222 recipients were SARS-CoV-2 seropositive at baseline, limiting conclusions about previously exposed vaccinees. In the small 56-69-year group, the increase in depth fell short of significance, most likely because of low power.

The chain is assembled from TRBV5-1 and TRBJ2-5; a confident D gene designation cannot be given. The TCR comes from an adult in good health. Source: peripheral blood, taken on day 0 of AZD1222 vaccination. CDR3 loop: CASSLVAVLQETQYF. DNA sequence: TGCGCCAGCAGCTTGGTGGCGGTCCTTCAAGAGACCCAGTACTTC. The full variable domain, with segments outside the CDR3 supplied by the reference TRBV5-1 and TRBJ2-5 proteins, appears as KAGVTQTPRYLIKTRGQQVTLSCSPISGHRSVSWYQQTPGQGLQFLFEYFSETQRNKGNFPGRFSGRQFSNSRSEMNVSTLELGDSALYLCASSLVAVLQETQYFGPGTRLLVL.